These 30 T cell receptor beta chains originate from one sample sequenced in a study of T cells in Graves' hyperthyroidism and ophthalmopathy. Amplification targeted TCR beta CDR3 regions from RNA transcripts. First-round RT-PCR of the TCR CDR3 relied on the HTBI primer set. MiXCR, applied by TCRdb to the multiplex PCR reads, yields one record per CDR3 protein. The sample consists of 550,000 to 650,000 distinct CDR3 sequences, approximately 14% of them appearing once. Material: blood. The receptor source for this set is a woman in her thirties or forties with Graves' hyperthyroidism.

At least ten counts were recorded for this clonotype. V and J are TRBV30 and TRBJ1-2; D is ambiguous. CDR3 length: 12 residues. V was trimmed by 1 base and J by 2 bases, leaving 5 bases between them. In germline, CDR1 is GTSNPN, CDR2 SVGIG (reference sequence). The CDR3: CAWSAMNYGYTF. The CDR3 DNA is TGTGCCTGGAGTGCCATGAACTATGGCTACACCTTC. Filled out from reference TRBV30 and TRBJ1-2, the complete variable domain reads SQTIHQWPATLVQPVGSPLSLECTVEGTSNPNLYWYRQAAGRGLQLLFYSVGIGQISSEVPQNLSASRPQDRQFILSSKKLLLSDSGFYLCAWSAMNYGYTFGSGTRLTVV.

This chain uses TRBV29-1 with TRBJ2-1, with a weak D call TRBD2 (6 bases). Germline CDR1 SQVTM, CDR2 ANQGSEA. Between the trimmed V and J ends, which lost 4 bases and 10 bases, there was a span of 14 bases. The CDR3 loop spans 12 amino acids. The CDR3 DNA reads TGCAGCGTTGCGGGACTTCCATCCGAGCAGTTCTTC. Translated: CSVAGLPSEQFF.

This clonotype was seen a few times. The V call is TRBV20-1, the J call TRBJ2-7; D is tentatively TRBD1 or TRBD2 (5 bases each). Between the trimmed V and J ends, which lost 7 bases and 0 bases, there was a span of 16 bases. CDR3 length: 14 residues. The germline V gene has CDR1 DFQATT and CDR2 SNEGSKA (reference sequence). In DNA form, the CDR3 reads TGCAGTGGATGCCGGGACCGGAGCTCCTACGAGCAGTACTTC. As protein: CSGCRDRSSYEQYF.

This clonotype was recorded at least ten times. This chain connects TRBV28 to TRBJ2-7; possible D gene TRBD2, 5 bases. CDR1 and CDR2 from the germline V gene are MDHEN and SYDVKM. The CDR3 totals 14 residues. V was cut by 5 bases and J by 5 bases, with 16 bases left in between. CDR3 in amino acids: CASSEVRVSDEQYF. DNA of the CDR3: TGTGCCAGCAGTGAAGTGCGGGTTAGTGACGAGCAGTACTTC. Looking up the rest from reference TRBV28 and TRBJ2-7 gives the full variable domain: DVKVTQSSRYLVKRTGEKVFLECVQDMDHENMFWYRQDPGLGLRLIYFSYDVKMKEKGDIPEGYSVSREKKERFSLILESASTNQTSMYLCASSEVRVSDEQYFGPGTRLTVT.

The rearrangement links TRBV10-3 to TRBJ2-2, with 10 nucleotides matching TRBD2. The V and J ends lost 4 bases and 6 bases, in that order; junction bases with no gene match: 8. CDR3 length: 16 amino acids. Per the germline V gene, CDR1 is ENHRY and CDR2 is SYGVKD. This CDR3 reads CAISGIAGGDPGELFF. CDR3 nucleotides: TGTGCCATCAGTGGAATAGCGGGAGGTGACCCCGGGGAGCTGTTTTTT.

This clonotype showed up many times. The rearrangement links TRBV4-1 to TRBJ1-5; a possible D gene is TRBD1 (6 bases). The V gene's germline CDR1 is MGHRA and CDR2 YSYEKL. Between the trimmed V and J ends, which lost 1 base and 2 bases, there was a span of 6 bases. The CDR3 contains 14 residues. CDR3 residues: CASSQAGGNQPQHF. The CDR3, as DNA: TGCGCCAGCAGCCAAGCAGGGGGCAATCAGCCCCAGCATTTT.

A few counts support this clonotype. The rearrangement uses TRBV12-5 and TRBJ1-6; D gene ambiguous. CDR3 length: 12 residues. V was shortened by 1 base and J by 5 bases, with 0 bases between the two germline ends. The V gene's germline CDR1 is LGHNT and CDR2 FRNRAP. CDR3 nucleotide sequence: TGTGCTAGTGGTTTGGATAATTCACCCCTCCACTTT. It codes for CASGLDNSPLHF.

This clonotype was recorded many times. In DNA form, the CDR3 reads TGCGCCAGCAGCGATACTGACAGCTATGGCTACACCTTC. Translation: CASSDTDSYGYTF. V gene TRBV5-1 combines with J gene TRBJ1-2, with D possibly being TRBD1 (5 bases). The germline V gene has CDR1 SGHRS and CDR2 YFSETQ. The ends were cut back, 4 bases at V and 4 bases at J, with 11 bases in the middle. The CDR3 has 13 amino acids.

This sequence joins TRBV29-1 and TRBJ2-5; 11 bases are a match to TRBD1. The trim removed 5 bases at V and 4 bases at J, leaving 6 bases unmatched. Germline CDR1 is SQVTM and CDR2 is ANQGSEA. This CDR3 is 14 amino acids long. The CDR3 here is CSVRDRGIVETQYF. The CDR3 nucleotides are TGCAGCGTTAGGGACAGGGGGATTGTAGAGACCCAGTACTTC.

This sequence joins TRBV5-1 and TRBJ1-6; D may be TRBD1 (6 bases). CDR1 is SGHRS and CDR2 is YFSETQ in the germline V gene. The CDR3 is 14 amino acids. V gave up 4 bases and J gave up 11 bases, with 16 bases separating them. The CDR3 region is CASSRNRVLAPLHF. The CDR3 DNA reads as TGCGCCAGCAGCCGAAACAGGGTCTTAGCACCCCTCCACTTT.

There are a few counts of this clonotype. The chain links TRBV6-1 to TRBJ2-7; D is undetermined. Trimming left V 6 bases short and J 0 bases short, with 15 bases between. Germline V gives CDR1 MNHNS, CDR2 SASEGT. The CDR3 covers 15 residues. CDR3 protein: CASRPHIVSSYEQYF. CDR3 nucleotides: TGTGCCAGCAGACCACATATCGTAAGCTCCTACGAGCAGTACTTC.

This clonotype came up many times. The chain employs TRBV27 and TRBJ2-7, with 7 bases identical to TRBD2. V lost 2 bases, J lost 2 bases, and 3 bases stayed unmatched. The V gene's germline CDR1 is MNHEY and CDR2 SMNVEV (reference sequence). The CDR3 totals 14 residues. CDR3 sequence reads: CASSLMGGAYEQYF. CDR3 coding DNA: TGTGCCAGCAGTTTAATGGGGGGGGCCTACGAGCAGTACTTC.

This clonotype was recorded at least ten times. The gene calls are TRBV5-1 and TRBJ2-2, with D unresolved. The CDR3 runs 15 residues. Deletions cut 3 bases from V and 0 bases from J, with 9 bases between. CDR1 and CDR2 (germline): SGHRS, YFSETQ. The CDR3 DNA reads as TGCGCCAGCAGCTCCCGGGTCTCGAACACCGGGGAGCTGTTTTTT. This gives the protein CASSSRVSNTGELFF.

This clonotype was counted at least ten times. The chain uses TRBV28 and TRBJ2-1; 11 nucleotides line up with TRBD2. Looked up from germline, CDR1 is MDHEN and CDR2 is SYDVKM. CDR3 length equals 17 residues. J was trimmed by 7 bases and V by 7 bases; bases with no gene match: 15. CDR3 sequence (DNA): TGTGCCAGCATCTCGGGTAGCGGGAGGGCCGGGAGGAATGAGCAGTTCTTC. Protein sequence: CASISGSGRAGRNEQFF.

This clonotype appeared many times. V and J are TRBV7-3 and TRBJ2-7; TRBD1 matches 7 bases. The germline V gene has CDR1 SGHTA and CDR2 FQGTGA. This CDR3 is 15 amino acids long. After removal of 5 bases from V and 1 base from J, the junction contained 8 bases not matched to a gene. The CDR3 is CASSPGQARSYEQYF. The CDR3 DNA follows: TGTGCCAGCAGCCCAGGACAGGCGAGATCCTACGAGCAGTACTTC.

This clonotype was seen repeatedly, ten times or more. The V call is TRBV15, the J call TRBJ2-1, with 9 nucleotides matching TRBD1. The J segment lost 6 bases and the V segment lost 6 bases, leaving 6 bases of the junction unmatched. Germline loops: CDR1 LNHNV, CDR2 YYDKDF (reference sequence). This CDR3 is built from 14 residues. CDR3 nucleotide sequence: TGTGCCACCAGTCTACCACAGGGGGCCAATGAGCAGTTCTTC. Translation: CATSLPQGANEQFF.

CDR3: CAWQGLAATDTQYF. CDR3 sequence (DNA): TGTGCCTGGCAGGGACTAGCGGCCACAGATACGCAGTATTTT. The V call is TRBV30, the J call TRBJ2-3; 11 bases match TRBD2. Germline CDR1 is GTSNPN and CDR2 is SVGIG (reference sequence). This CDR3 contains 14 residues. V lost 5 bases and J lost 2; bases outside the gene matches: 3.

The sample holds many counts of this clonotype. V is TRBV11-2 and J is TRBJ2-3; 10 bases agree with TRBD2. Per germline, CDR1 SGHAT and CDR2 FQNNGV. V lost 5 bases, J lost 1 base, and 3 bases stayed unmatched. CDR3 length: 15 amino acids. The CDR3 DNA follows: TGTGCCAGCAGCCACGGACTAGCGGGCACAGATACGCAGTATTTT. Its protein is CASSHGLAGTDTQYF.

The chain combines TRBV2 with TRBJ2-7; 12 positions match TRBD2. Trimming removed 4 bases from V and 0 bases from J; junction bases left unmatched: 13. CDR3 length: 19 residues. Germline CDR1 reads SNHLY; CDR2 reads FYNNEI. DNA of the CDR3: TGTGCCAGCAGTGTGGGAGGTCTAGCGGGAGGGGACAGCTCCTACGAGCAGTACTTC. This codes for CASSVGGLAGGDSSYEQYF.

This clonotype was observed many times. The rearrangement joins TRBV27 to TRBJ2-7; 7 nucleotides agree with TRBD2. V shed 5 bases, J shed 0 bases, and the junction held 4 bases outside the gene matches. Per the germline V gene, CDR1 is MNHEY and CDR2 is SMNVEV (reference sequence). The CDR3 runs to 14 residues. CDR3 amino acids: CASSTGGGSYEQYF. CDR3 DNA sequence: TGTGCCAGCAGTACGGGCGGGGGCTCCTACGAGCAGTACTTC.

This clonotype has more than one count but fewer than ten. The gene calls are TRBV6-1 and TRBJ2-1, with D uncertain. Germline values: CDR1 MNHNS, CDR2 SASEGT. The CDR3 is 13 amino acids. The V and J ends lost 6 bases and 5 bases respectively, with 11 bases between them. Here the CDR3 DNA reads TGTGCCAGCAGGAATGTTAGAGACAATGAGCAGTTCTTC. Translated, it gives CASRNVRDNEQFF.

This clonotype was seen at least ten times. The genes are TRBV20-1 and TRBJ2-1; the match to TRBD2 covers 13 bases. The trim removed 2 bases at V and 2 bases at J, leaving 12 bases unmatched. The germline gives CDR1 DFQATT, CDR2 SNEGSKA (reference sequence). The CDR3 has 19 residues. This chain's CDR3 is CSARRTSGSIGDTYNEQFF. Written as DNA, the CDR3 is TGCAGTGCTAGACGGACTAGCGGGAGTATAGGAGACACCTACAATGAGCAGTTCTTC.

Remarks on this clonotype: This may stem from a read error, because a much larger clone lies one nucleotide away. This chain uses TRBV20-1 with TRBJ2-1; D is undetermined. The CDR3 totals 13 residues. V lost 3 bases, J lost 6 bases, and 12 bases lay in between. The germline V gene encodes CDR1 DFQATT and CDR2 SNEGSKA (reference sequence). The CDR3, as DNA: TGCAGTGCTAGGGACCGGACCTGCAATGAGCAGTTCTTC. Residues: CSARDRTCNEQFF.

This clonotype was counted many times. CDR3 region: CAISEGSHSYEQYF. The CDR3 DNA follows: TGTGCCATCAGCGAGGGTAGTCACTCCTACGAGCAGTACTTC. The J gene is TRBJ2-7, the V gene TRBV10-3, with D perhaps TRBD2 (5 bases). This CDR3 comprises 14 residues. Germline values: CDR1 ENHRY, CDR2 SYGVKD. V was clipped by 6 bases and J by 0 bases, with 12 bases between them.

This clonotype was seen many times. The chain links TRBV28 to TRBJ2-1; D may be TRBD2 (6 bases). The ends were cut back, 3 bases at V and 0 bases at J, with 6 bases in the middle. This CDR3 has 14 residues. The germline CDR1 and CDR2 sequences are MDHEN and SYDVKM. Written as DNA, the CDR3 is TGTGCCAGCAGTTTGACTAGCTCCTACAATGAGCAGTTCTTC. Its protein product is CASSLTSSYNEQFF.

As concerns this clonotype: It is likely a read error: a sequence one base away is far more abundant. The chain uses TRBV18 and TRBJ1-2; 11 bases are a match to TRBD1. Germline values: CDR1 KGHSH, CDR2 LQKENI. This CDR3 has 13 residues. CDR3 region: CVSSPGTGGGYTF. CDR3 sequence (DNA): TGTGTCAGCTCACCAGGGACAGGGGGTGGCTACACCTTC.

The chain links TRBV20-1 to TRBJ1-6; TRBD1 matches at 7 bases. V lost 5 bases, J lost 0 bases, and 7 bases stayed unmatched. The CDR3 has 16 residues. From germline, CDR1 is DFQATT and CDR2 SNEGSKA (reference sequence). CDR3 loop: CSAVQQGSSYNSPLHF. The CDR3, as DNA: TGCAGTGCTGTACAACAGGGGAGCTCCTATAATTCACCCCTCCACTTT.

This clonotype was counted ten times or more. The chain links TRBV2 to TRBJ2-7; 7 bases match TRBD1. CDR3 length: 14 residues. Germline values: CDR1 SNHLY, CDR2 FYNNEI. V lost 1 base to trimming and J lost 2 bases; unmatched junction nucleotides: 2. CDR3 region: CASSEGGQTYEQYF. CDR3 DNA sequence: TGTGCCAGCAGTGAAGGGGGACAGACCTACGAGCAGTACTTC.

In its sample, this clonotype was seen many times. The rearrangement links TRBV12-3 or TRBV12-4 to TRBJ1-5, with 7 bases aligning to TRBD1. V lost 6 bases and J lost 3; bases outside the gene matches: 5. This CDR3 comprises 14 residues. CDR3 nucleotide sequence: TGTGCCAGCAGACCGGGACAGTACAATCAGCCCCAGCATTTT. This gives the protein CASRPGQYNQPQHF.

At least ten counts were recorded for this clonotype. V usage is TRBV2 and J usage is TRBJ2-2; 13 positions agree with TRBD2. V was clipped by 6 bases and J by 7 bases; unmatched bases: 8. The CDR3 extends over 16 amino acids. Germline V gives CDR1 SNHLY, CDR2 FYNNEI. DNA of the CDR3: TGTGCCAGCAGGGACCGACTAGCGGGAGGCGGCGGGGAGCTGTTTTTT. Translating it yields CASRDRLAGGGGELFF. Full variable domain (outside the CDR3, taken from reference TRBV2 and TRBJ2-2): EPEVTQTPSHQVTQMGQEVILRCVPISNHLYFYWYRQILGQKVEFLVSFYNNEISEKSEIFDDQFSVERPDGSNFTLKIRSTKLEDSAMYFCASRDRLAGGGGELFFGEGSRLTVL.